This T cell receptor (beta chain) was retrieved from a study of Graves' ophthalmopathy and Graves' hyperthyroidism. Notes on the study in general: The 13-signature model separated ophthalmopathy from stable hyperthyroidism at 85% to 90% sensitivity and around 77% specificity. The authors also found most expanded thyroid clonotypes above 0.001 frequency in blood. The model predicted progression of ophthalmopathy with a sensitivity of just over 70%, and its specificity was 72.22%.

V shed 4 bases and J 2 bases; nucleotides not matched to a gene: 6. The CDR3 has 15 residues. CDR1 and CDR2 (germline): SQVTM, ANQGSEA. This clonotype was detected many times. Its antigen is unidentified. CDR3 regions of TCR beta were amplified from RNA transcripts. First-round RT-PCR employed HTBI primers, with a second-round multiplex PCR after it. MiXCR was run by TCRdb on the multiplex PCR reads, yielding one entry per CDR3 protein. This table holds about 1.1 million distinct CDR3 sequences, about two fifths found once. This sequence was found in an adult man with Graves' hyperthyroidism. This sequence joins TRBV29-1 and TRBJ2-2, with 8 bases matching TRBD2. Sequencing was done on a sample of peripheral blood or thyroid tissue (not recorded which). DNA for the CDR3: TGCAGCGTTGTCTCCGGGACTAGTAACACCGGGGAGCTGTTTTTT. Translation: CSVVSGTSNTGELFF.